Listed here are 18 T cell receptor beta chains from one sample, sequenced in a study of shared clonotypes between healthy human individuals. The protocol was immunoSEQ multiplex PCR, while the TCRdb copy is restricted to in-frame clones and leaves out a portion. Seen here are under 600,000 clones, around 79% observed once, and the top ten hold 12%. The sample was PBMCs. These receptors all come from a woman in her thirties or forties in good health. Some clones in this sample may be carry-over from other donors' samples.

Here the CDR3 reads CASSDAQGVRETQYF. The CDR3 DNA follows: TGTGCCAGCAGTGACGCGCAGGGGGTACGGGAGACCCAGTACTTC. The chain uses TRBV9 and TRBJ2-5; 7 nucleotides agree with TRBD1. J was trimmed by 5 bases and V by 5 bases; bases with no gene match: 12. Germline V CDR1 and CDR2: SGDLS, YYNGEE. This CDR3 spans 15 amino acids.

Points on this clone: Possible read error: a much larger clone is one base away. Additional DNA sequences in this sample encode the identical CDR3. This rearrangement joins TRBV6-5 to TRBJ1-2, with D hard to call. The germline gives CDR1 MNHEY, CDR2 SVGAGI. This CDR3 has 13 amino acids. Here the CDR3 reads CASRVRASYGYTF. CDR3 DNA sequence: TGTGCTAGCCGGGTCCGGGCTAGCTATGGCTACACCTTC.

About this clone itself: Additional DNA sequences in this sample encode the identical CDR3. The V call is TRBV5-1, the J call TRBJ2-5; D uncertain. Germline CDR1 reads SGHRS; CDR2 reads YFSETQ. This CDR3 has 13 amino acids. Trimming pared 0 bases from V and 1 base from J, leaving 4 bases between. CDR3 residues: CASSLVGQETQYF. In DNA, the CDR3 is TGCGCCAGCAGCTTGGTGGGCCAAGAGACCCAGTACTTC.

At least ten counts were recorded for this clone. This chain links TRBV14 with TRBJ2-1; D is perhaps TRBD1 (6 bases). Germline CDR1 SGHDN, CDR2 FVKESK. The CDR3 is made up of 14 amino acids. V dropped 7 bases and J dropped 2 bases, with 12 bases sitting between them. The CDR3 protein is CASTGAGAYNEQFF. The CDR3 DNA sequence: TGTGCCAGCACCGGCGCAGGGGCCTACAATGAGCAGTTCTTC.

This clone was picked up a small number of times. V and J are TRBV2 and TRBJ1-1; TRBD1 aligns across 7 bases. V was clipped by 5 bases and J by 1 base; unmatched bases: 1. CDR3 size: 13 residues. Germline V gives CDR1 SNHLY, CDR2 FYNNEI. CDR3 loop: CASSRQGNTEAFF. The CDR3 DNA reads TGTGCCAGCAGTCGACAGGGGAACACTGAAGCTTTCTTT.

The genes are TRBV2 and TRBJ1-1; no reliable D call. The CDR3 consists of 14 residues. Germline CDR1 and CDR2: SNHLY and FYNNEI. Trimming took 4 bases from V and 1 from J, leaving 10 bases between them. For the CDR3, the DNA is TGTGCCAGCAGTGGGGGAGGGCCGAACACTGAAGCTTTCTTT. Its protein is CASSGGGPNTEAFF.

V is TRBV7-2 and J is TRBJ2-1; 7 bases are a match to TRBD1. Trimming removed 6 bases from V and 7 bases from J; junction bases left unmatched: 9. CDR1 is SGHTA and CDR2 is FQGNSA in the germline V gene. The CDR3 extends over 14 amino acids. The CDR3 loop reads CASSPGGSLNEQFF. The CDR3 DNA follows: TGTGCCAGCAGTCCAGGGGGTAGCTTGAATGAGCAGTTCTTC. The whole variable domain, remainder taken from reference TRBV7-2 and TRBJ2-1, is GAGVSQSPSNKVTEKGKDVELRCDPISGHTALYWYRQSLGQGLEFLIYFQGNSAPDKSGLPSDRFSAERTGGSVSTLTIQRTQQEDSAVYLCASSPGGSLNEQFFGPGTRLTVL.

The chain links TRBV7-9 to TRBJ2-1; 7 bases match TRBD2. Germline V lookup: CDR1 SEHNR, CDR2 FQNEAQ (reference sequence). This CDR3 is 12 amino acids long. V trimming: 11 bases; J trimming: 5 bases; junction bases outside the gene matches: 6. CDR3 sequence (DNA): TGTGCCGGGGGGAGGGGCGACAATGAGCAGTTCTTC. This sequence encodes CAGGRGDNEQFF.

V is TRBV7-8 and J is TRBJ1-4; D is ambiguous. This CDR3 is 16 amino acids long. Germline CDR1 SGHVS, CDR2 FQNEAQ. V lost 1 base, J lost 4 bases, and 13 bases lay in between. The CDR3, as DNA: TGTGCCAGCAGCTTAGGCGATCGGGCGTTTAATGAAAAACTGTTTTTT. Translating gives CASSLGDRAFNEKLFF.

This rearrangement joins TRBV4-3 to TRBJ1-4; 8 bases are shared with TRBD1. Losses at the gene ends were 4 bases for V and 5 bases for J; bases not matched to a gene: 6. Per the germline V gene, CDR1 is LGHNA and CDR2 is YSLEER. The CDR3 totals 15 residues. CDR3 region: CASSRGTGRNEKLFF. DNA of the CDR3: TGCGCCAGCAGCCGTGGGACAGGCAGGAATGAAAAACTGTTTTTT.

The chain recombines TRBV28 with TRBJ1-5; no reliable D call. V lost 5 bases, J lost 11 bases, and 16 bases lay in between. Germline CDR1 and CDR2: MDHEN and SYDVKM. CDR3 length equals 13 residues. The CDR3 loop is CASSRRESLAQHF. In nucleotides, the CDR3 is TGTGCCAGCAGTCGACGGGAATCATTGGCCCAGCATTTT.

V usage is TRBV9 and J usage is TRBJ2-7, with TRBD1 matching 9 bases. CDR1 and CDR2 from the germline V gene are SGDLS and YYNGEE. CDR3 length: 15 residues. J was trimmed by 2 bases and V by 4 bases; bases with no gene match: 7. CDR3 in amino acids: CASSRRTGVAYEQYF. The CDR3, as DNA: TGTGCCAGCAGCCGCCGGACAGGGGTGGCCTACGAGCAGTACTTC.

Turning to this clone: With a far larger clone one base away, a read error is the likely cause. The same CDR3 also results from other DNA sequences found in this sample. The rearrangement links TRBV25-1 to TRBJ2-5; 8 positions match TRBD1. The J call may be wrong; the DNA end is better matched by TRBJ2-7. The CDR3 is 12 amino acids. CDR1 is MGHDK, CDR2 SYGVNS, per germline. The CDR3 loop is CASGTGTYEQYF. The CDR3 DNA is TGTGCCAGCGGGACAGGTACCTACGAGCAGTACTTC.

The chain uses TRBV15 and TRBJ2-7; D assignment may be TRBD1 or TRBD2 (5 bases each). The CDR3 is 16 residues long. V lost 1 base to trimming and J lost 0 bases, with 13 bases between them. The germline V gene has CDR1 LNHNV and CDR2 YYDKDF (reference sequence). The CDR3 nucleotides read TGTGCCACCAGCAGAGGTAGGGACGCGAGCTCCTACGAGCAGTACTTC. Its protein product is CATSRGRDASSYEQYF.

This chain uses TRBV27 with TRBJ1-1; possible D gene TRBD1, 5 bases. Germline V CDR1 and CDR2: MNHEY, SMNVEV (reference sequence). This CDR3 has 14 residues. V was shortened by 1 base and J by 1 base, with 7 bases between the two germline ends. This CDR3 reads CASSLFTGNTEAFF. For the CDR3, the DNA is TGTGCCAGCAGTTTATTTACAGGGAACACTGAAGCTTTCTTT.

The rearrangement joins TRBV30 to TRBJ1-5; 10 nucleotides align to TRBD1. The CDR3 is made up of 14 amino acids. Per germline, CDR1 GTSNPN and CDR2 SVGIG (reference sequence). Trimming took 3 bases from V and 4 from J; bases not matched to a gene: 3. DNA for the CDR3: TGTGCCTGGAGCAGGACAGGGGGAAATCAGCCCCAGCATTTT. It codes for CAWSRTGGNQPQHF.

The chain links TRBV28 to TRBJ2-1; TRBD2 might be the D (6 bases). This CDR3 is built from 12 residues. V lost 3 bases, J lost 12 bases, and 12 bases lay in between. Germline assignment: CDR1 MDHEN and CDR2 SYDVKM. CDR3: CASSFGDFGQFF. The CDR3 coding sequence is TGTGCCAGCAGTTTTGGGGACTTCGGGCAGTTCTTC. Looking up the rest from reference TRBV28 and TRBJ2-1 gives the full variable domain: DVKVTQSSRYLVKRTGEKVFLECVQDMDHENMFWYRQDPGLGLRLIYFSYDVKMKEKGDIPEGYSVSREKKERFSLILESASTNQTSMYLCASSFGDFGQFFGPGTRLTVL.

The genes are TRBV2 and TRBJ2-3; 7 bases are shared with TRBD2. Germline V gene data show CDR1 as SNHLY and CDR2 as FYNNEI. Trimming cost V 8 bases and J 10 bases; bases outside gene matches: 15. CDR3 length: 14 amino acids. The CDR3 DNA is TGTGCCAGCGCCCGGGAGGAGGGCGCTGTCTCGCAGTATTTT. Protein product: CASAREEGAVSQYF. Drawing the rest from reference TRBV2 and TRBJ2-3, the complete variable domain is EPEVTQTPSHQVTQMGQEVILRCVPISNHLYFYWYRQILGQKVEFLVSFYNNEISEKSEIFDDQFSVERPDGSNFTLKIRSTKLEDSAMYFCASAREEGAVSQYFGPGTRLTVL.